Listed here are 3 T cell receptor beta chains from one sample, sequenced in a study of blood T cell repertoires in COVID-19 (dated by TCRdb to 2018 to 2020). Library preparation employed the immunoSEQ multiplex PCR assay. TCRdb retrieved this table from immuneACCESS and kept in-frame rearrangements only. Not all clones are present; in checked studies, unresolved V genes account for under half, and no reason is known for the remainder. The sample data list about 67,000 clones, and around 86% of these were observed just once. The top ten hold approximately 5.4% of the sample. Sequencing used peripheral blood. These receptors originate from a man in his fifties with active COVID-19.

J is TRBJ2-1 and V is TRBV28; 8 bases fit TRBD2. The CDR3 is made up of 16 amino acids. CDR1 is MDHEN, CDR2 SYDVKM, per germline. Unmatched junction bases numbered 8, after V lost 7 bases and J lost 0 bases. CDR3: CASTDSGDLSYNEQFF. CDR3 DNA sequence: TGTGCCAGCACCGATAGCGGGGACCTCTCCTACAATGAGCAGTTCTTC.

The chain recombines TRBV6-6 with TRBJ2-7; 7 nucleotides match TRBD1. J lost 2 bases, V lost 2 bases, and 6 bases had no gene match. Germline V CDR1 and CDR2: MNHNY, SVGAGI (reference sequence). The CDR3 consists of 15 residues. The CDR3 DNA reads TGTGCCAGCAGTTACGGTAGGGGGCCGACCTACGAGCAGTACTTC. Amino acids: CASSYGRGPTYEQYF.

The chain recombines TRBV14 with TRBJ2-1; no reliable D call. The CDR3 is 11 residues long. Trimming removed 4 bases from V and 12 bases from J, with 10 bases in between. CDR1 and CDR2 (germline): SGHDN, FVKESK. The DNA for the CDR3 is TGTGCCAGCAGCCTAGGAGTCTTGCAGTTCTTC. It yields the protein CASSLGVLQFF.